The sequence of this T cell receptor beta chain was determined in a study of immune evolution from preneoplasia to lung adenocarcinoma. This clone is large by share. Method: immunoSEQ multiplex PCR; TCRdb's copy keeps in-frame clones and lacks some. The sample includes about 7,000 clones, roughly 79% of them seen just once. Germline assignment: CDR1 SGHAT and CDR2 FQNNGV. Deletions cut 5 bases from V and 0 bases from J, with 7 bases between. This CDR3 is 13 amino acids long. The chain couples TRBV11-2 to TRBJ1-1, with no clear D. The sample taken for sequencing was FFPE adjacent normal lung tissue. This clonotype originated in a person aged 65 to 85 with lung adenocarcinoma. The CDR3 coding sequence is TGTGCCAGCAGCGCCACAGTGAACACTGAAGCTTTCTTT. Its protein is CASSATVNTEAFF.